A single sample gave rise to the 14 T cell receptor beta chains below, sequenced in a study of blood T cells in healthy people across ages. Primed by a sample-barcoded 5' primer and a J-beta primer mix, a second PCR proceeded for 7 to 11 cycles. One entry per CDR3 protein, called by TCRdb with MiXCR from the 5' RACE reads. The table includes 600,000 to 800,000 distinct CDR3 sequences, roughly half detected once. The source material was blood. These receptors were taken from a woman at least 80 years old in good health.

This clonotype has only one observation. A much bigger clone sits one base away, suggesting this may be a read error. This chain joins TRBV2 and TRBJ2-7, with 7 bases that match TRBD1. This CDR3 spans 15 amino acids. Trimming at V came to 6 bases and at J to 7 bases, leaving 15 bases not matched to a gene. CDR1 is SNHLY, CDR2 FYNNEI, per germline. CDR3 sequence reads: CASRVDRASYNEQYF. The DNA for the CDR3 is TGTGCCAGCAGGGTAGACAGGGCCTCCTACAATGAGCAGTACTTC.

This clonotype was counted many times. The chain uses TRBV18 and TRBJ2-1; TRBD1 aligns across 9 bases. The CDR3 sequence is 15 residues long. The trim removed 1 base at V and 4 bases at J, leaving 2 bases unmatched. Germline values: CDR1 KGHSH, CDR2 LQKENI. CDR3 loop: CASSPRDRVYNEQFF. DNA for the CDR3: TGTGCCAGCTCACCACGGGACAGGGTATACAATGAGCAGTTCTTC. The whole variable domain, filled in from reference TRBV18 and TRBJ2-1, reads NAGVMQNPRHLVRRRGQEARLRCSPMKGHSHVYWYRQLPEEGLKFMVYLQKENIIDESGMPKERFSAEFPKEGPSILRIQQVVRGDSAAYFCASSPRDRVYNEQFFGPGTRLTVL.

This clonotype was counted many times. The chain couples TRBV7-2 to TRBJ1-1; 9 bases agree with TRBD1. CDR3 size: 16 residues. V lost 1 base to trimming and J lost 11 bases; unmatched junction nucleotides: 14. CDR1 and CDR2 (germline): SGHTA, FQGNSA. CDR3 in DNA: TGTGCCAGCAGCTTAGTTACCGGGCGGACAGGGGCATCGGCTTTCTTT. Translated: CASSLVTGRTGASAFF.

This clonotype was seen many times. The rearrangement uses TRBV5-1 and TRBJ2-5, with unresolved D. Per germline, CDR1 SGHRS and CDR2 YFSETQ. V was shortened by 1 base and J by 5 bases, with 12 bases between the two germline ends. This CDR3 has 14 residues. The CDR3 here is CASSLTGSPETQYF. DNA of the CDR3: TGCGCCAGCAGCTTGACGGGTAGTCCCGAGACCCAGTACTTC. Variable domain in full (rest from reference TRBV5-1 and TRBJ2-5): KAGVTQTPRYLIKTRGQQVTLSCSPISGHRSVSWYQQTPGQGLQFLFEYFSETQRNKGNFPGRFSGRQFSNSRSEMNVSTLELGDSALYLCASSLTGSPETQYFGPGTRLLVL.

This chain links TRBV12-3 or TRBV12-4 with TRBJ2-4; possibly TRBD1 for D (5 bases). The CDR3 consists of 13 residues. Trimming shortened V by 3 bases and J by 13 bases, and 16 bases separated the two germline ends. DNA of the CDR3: TGTGCCAGCAGTTTCTCTGGGGCCTACGGGCAGTACTTC. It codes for CASSFSGAYGQYF.

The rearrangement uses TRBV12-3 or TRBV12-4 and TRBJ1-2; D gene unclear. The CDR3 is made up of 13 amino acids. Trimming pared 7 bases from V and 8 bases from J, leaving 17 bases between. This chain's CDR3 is CASTPRRVGGYTF. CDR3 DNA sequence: TGTGCCAGCACCCCAAGGAGGGTTGGGGGCTACACCTTC.

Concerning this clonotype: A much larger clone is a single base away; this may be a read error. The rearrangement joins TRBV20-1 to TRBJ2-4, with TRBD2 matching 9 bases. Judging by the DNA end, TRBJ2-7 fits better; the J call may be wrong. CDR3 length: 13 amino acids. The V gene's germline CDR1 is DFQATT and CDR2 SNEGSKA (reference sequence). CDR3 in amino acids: CSAISGSSDEQYF. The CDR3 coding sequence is TGCAGTGCTATTAGCGGGAGTAGCGACGAGCAGTACTTC.

CDR3 bases: TGCGCCAGCAGCTTGGATGGGGCAAATGAGCAGTTCTTC. Translated: CASSLDGANEQFF. The V and J genes are TRBV5-1 and TRBJ2-1, with TRBD1 as a possible D gene (5 bases). This CDR3 contains 13 residues. Germline-derived CDR1 and CDR2 are SGHRS and YFSETQ. With 0 bases removed from V and 7 bases from J, the gap between germline ends came to 8 bases.

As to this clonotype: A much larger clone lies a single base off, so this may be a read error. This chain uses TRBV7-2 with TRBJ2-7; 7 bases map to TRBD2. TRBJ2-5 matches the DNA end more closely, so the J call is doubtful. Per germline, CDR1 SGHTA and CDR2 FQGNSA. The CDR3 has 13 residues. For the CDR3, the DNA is TGTGTCAGCGGGACTCCCACTTTGGAGACCCAGTACTTC. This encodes CVSGTPTLETQYF.

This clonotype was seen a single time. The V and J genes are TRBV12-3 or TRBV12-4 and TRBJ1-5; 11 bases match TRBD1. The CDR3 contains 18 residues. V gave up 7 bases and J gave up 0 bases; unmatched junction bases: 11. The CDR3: CASKPGQGAVYSNQPQHF. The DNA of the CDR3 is TGTGCCAGCAAGCCTGGACAGGGGGCCGTGTATAGCAATCAGCCCCAGCATTTT.

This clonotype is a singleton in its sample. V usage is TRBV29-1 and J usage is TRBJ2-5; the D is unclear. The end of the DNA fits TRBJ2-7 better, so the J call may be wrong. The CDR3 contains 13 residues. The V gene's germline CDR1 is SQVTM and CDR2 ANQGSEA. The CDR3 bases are TGCAGCGTTGAAGAAGTTGGGAACTACGAGCAGTACTTC. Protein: CSVEEVGNYEQYF.

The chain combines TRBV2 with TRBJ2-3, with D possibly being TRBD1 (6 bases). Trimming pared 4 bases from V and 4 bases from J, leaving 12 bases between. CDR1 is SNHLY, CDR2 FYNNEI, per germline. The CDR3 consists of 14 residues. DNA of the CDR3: TGTGCCAGCAGTGGACAGGCTGGCCCAGATACGCAGTATTTT. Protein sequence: CASSGQAGPDTQYF.

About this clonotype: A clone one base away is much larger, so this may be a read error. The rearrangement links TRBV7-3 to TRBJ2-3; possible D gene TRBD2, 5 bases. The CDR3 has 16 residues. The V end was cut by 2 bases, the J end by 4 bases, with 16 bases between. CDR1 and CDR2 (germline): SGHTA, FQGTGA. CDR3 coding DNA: TGTGCCAGCAGCTTACCCAGCGGAGTGGACGCAGATACGCAGTATTTT. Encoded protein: CASSLPSGVDADTQYF.

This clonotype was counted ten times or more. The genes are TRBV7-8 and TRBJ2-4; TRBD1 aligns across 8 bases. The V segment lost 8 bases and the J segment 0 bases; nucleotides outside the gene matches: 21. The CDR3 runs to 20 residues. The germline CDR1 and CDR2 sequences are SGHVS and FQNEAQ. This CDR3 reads CASHPSPGQEATLAKNIQYF. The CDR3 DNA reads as TGTGCCAGCCACCCTAGTCCGGGACAGGAAGCAACCTTAGCCAAAAACATTCAGTACTTC.